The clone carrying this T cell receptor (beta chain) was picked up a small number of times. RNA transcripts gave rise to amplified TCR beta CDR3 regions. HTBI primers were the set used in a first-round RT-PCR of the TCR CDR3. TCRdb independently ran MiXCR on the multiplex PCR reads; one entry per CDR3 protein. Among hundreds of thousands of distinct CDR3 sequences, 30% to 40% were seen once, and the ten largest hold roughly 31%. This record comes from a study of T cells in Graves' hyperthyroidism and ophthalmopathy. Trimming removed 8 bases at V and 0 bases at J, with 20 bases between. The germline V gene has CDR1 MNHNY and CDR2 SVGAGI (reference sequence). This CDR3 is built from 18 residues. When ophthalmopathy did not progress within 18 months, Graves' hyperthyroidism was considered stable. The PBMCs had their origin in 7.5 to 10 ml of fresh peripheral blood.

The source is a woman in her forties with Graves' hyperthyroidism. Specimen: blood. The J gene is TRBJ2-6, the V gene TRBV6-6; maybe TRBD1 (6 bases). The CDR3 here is CASVSSGQLHSGANVLTF. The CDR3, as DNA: TGTGCCAGCGTTTCGTCCGGACAGTTACACTCTGGGGCCAACGTCCTGACTTTC.